The 12 T cell receptor beta chains presented below share a single source sample, sequenced in a study of T cells in Graves' hyperthyroidism and ophthalmopathy. Amplification yielded TCR beta CDR3 regions, with RNA transcripts as the source. Primed by the HTBI set, a first-round RT-PCR was run on the TCR CDR3. Via MiXCR, TCRdb re-called the multiplex PCR reads, giving one row per CDR3 protein. Here the sample spans roughly 400,000 distinct CDR3 sequences, around an eighth being singletons. Sample: blood. Receptors were obtained from a man aged 50 or older with Graves' ophthalmopathy.

This clonotype was picked up many times. V usage is TRBV20-1 and J usage is TRBJ2-7; 9 bases are shared with TRBD2. V shed 0 bases, J shed 6 bases, and the junction held 6 bases outside the gene matches. The CDR3 totals 14 residues. The germline gives CDR1 DFQATT, CDR2 SNEGSKA (reference sequence). The CDR3 DNA reads TGCAGTGCTAGAGATCCAGGACTAGCGACCGAGCAGTACTTC. This encodes CSARDPGLATEQYF.

This clonotype was observed many times. The V gene is TRBV24-1, the J gene TRBJ2-5, with TRBD2 matching over 9 bases. Trimming took 4 bases from V and 4 from J; bases not matched to a gene: 6. In germline, CDR1 is KGHDR, CDR2 SFDVKD. This CDR3 region has 15 residues. In DNA, the CDR3 is TGTGCCACCAGTGAATCCGGGACTAGCCTAGAGACCCAGTACTTC. It translates to CATSESGTSLETQYF.

The sample holds one count of this clonotype. The V gene is TRBV5-8, the J gene TRBJ2-3, with TRBD2 matching 12 bases. The V and J ends lost 4 bases and 0 bases, in that order; junction bases with no gene match: 9. This CDR3 is built from 18 residues. The germline V gene encodes CDR1 SGHTS and CDR2 YDEGEE. The CDR3 coding sequence is TGTGCCAGCAGCCCAGGACTAGCGGGACCCGTAAGCACAGATACGCAGTATTTT. Protein sequence: CASSPGLAGPVSTDTQYF. Full variable domain (outside the CDR3, taken from reference TRBV5-8 and TRBJ2-3): EAGVTQSPTHLIKTRGQQATLRCSPISGHTSVYWYQQALGLGLQFLLWYDEGEERNRGNFPPRFSGRQFPNYSSELNVNALELEDSALYLCASSPGLAGPVSTDTQYFGPGTRLTVL.

This clonotype was seen many times. The chain carries TRBV28 and TRBJ1-5, with 7 bases lining up with TRBD1. The V gene's germline CDR1 is MDHEN and CDR2 SYDVKM. This CDR3 comprises 15 residues. V shed 7 bases and J 3 bases; nucleotides not matched to a gene: 9. The CDR3 coding sequence is TGTGCCAGCACCCCACAGGGGTTTATCAATCAGCCCCAGCATTTT. It translates to CASTPQGFINQPQHF. Variable domain in full (rest from reference TRBV28 and TRBJ1-5): DVKVTQSSRYLVKRTGEKVFLECVQDMDHENMFWYRQDPGLGLRLIYFSYDVKMKEKGDIPEGYSVSREKKERFSLILESASTNQTSMYLCASTPQGFINQPQHFGDGTRLSIL.

This clonotype showed up many times. This rearrangement joins TRBV7-2 to TRBJ2-1; D unresolved. Germline CDR1 is SGHTA and CDR2 is FQGNSA. The CDR3 covers 13 residues. V dropped 4 bases and J dropped 7 bases, with 11 bases sitting between them. Here the CDR3 DNA reads TGTGCCAGCAGCTCAATGGGGTGGAATGAGCAGTTCTTC. Protein: CASSSMGWNEQFF.

This clonotype was found many times. V usage is TRBV20-1 and J usage is TRBJ2-7; 9 positions match TRBD2. J was trimmed by 6 bases and V by 4 bases; bases with no gene match: 13. The germline V gene encodes CDR1 DFQATT and CDR2 SNEGSKA (reference sequence). The CDR3 extends over 15 amino acids. In DNA form, the CDR3 reads TGCAGTGCTACGGCGATGCGCGGGAGGGGGTTCGAGCAGTACTTC. This codes for CSATAMRGRGFEQYF.

Details on this clonotype: This could be a read error, since a much larger clone is one nucleotide away. J is TRBJ2-7 and V is TRBV20-1; D is unresolved. CDR1 DFQATT and CDR2 SNEGSKA come from the germline V gene (reference sequence). The CDR3 sequence is 13 residues long. Trimming took off 1 base at V and 0 bases at J, with 7 bases between the two ends. CDR3: CSARGALSYEQYF. For the CDR3, the DNA is TGCAGTGCTAGAGGCGCTCTCTCCTACGAGCAGTACTTC.

This chain connects TRBV20-1 to TRBJ2-1, with D maybe TRBD1 (5 bases). Trimming took 6 bases from V and 4 from J, leaving 16 bases between them. The CDR3 has 14 amino acids. The germline CDR1 and CDR2 sequences are DFQATT and SNEGSKA (reference sequence). Written as DNA, the CDR3 is TGCAGTGCACAGGTGTGGGAAACTTACAATGAGCAGTTCTTC. Translating gives CSAQVWETYNEQFF.

The chain combines TRBV3-1 with TRBJ2-5, with 16 bases identical to TRBD2. The germline CDR1 and CDR2 sequences are LGHDT and YNNKEL (reference sequence). The CDR3 has 17 residues. V gave up 4 bases and J gave up 4 bases; unmatched junction bases: 6. In DNA form, the CDR3 reads TGTGCCAGCAGCCGGGGGACTAGCGGGAGGGCCGGAGAGACCCAGTACTTC. It is translated as CASSRGTSGRAGETQYF.

This clonotype was counted many times. The V call is TRBV5-1, the J call TRBJ2-2; D remains unclear. Germline CDR1 SGHRS, CDR2 YFSETQ. The V gene lost 4 bases and the J gene lost 1 base, with 5 bases spanning the gap. The CDR3 is made up of 13 amino acids. In DNA form, the CDR3 reads TGCGCCAGCAGCCCAGGGAACACCGGGGAGCTGTTTTTT. Amino acids: CASSPGNTGELFF.

The rearrangement uses TRBV19 and TRBJ2-1; 7 nucleotides line up with TRBD2. The CDR3 totals 14 residues. Trimming at V came to 4 bases and at J to 6 bases, leaving 6 bases not matched to a gene. Germline V gene sequence: CDR1 LNHDA, CDR2 SQIVND (reference sequence). The CDR3 region is CASSKTGTTNEQFF. CDR3 DNA: TGTGCCAGTAGTAAAACCGGGACTACCAATGAGCAGTTCTTC.

This clonotype was observed many times. The chain joins TRBV7-9 to TRBJ2-5, with 13 bases identical to TRBD2. V gave up 5 bases and J gave up 4 bases; unmatched junction bases: 7. The CDR3 length is 16 residues. From germline, CDR1 is SEHNR and CDR2 FQNEAQ (reference sequence). The CDR3 region is CASSPTSGRAVETQYF. DNA for the CDR3: TGTGCCAGCAGCCCAACTAGCGGGAGGGCCGTAGAGACCCAGTACTTC. Full variable domain (missing parts from reference TRBV7-9 and TRBJ2-5): DTGVSQNPRHKITKRGQNVTFRCDPISEHNRLYWYRQTLGQGPEFLTYFQNEAQLEKSRLLSDRFSAERPKGSFSTLEIQRTEQGDSAMYLCASSPTSGRAVETQYFGPGTRLLVL.